The 6 T cell receptor beta chains below come from one sample, sequenced in a study of read filtering for tumor transcriptome and immune sequencing. Molecular barcoded adaptors covering alpha/delta and beta/gamma chains were used on 400 to 450 ng RNA. TCRdb reprocessed the reads with MiXCR, giving one entry per CDR3 protein. The data contain some 120,000 distinct CDR3 sequences, 10% to 15% of them seen just once; the ten biggest clones take up approximately 10%. The sequencing sample was made of a population of CD138-negative cells sorted from bone marrow. These receptors came from a donor aged 40 or over with multiple myeloma.

This clonotype was found many times. CDR3 loop: CSASDDLAGGPGELFF. CDR3 in DNA: TGCAGTGCTAGCGATGACTTAGCGGGGGGTCCCGGGGAGCTGTTTTTT. V and J are TRBV20-1 and TRBJ2-2; TRBD2 matches at 10 bases. Germline V CDR1 and CDR2: DFQATT, SNEGSKA (reference sequence). The CDR3 covers 16 residues. The V and J ends lost 3 bases and 6 bases, in that order; junction bases with no gene match: 10.

This rearrangement joins TRBV25-1 to TRBJ2-5; TRBD2 agrees at 8 bases. Germline V lookup: CDR1 MGHDK, CDR2 SYGVNS. There are 14 residues in the CDR3. The V gene end was trimmed by 6 bases and the J gene end by 3 bases; junction bases not matched to a gene: 6. CDR3 sequence: CASRPGLAKETQYF. The CDR3 coding sequence is TGTGCCAGCAGGCCAGGACTAGCTAAAGAGACCCAGTACTTC.

This clonotype was picked up many times. The chain uses TRBV20-1 and TRBJ2-2; D uncertain. Germline values: CDR1 DFQATT, CDR2 SNEGSKA (reference sequence). The CDR3 runs to 14 residues. The V gene lost 0 bases and the J gene lost 5 bases, with 10 bases spanning the gap. The CDR3 DNA is TGCAGTGCTAGAGAAACCCCTCAGACCGGGGAGCTGTTTTTT. Protein sequence: CSARETPQTGELFF.

Of note for this clonotype: A far larger clone is off by one base, so a read error is likely. The chain is built from TRBV7-2 and TRBJ2-1; the D gene is possibly TRBD1 (6 bases). Per the germline V gene, CDR1 is SGHTA and CDR2 is FQGNSA. The V and J ends lost 3 bases and 6 bases respectively, with 12 bases between them. The CDR3 covers 14 residues. The CDR3: CTSSLDTGPNEQFF. In nucleotides, the CDR3 is TGTACCAGCAGCTTGGACACAGGGCCCAATGAGCAGTTCTTC.

This clonotype has ten or more counts. The chain links TRBV11-3 to TRBJ2-1; 8 positions agree with TRBD1. CDR1 and CDR2 (germline): SGHNT, YENEEA. V was clipped by 5 bases and J by 7 bases; unmatched bases: 13. CDR3 length: 16 amino acids. The CDR3 DNA is TGTGCCAGCAGCCCCGCACCGCAGGGGGCTTGGAATGAGCAGTTCTTC. This codes for CASSPAPQGAWNEQFF.

As to this clonotype: One junction end disagrees with the germline gene, perhaps due to a read error. This chain links TRBV2 with TRBJ1-1; maybe TRBD1 (5 bases). The CDR3 runs to 15 residues. CDR1 is SNHLY and CDR2 is FYNNEI in the germline V gene. The CDR3 sequence: CGSSDPGTQNTEAFF. In DNA form, the CDR3 reads TGTGGCAGCAGTGACCCCGGGACGCAGAACACTGAAGCTTTCTTT.